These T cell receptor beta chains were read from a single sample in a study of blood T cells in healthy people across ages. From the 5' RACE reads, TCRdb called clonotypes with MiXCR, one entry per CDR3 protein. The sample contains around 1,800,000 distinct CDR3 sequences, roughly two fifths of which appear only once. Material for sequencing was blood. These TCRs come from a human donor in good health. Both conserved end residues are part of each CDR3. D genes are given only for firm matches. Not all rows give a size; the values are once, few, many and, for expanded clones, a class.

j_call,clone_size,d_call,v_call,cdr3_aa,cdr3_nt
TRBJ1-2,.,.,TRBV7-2,CASSSERGTGYGYTF,TGTGCCAGCAGCTCAGAGCGGGGGACCGGGTATGGCTACACCTTC
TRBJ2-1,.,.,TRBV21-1,CASSGTSGRAKSYNEQFF,TGTGCCAGCAGCGGGACTAGCGGGAGGGCCAAATCCTACAATGAGCAGTTCTTC
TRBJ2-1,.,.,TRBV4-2,CASNQEGLYNEQFF,TGTGCCAGCAACCAAGAGGGACTGTACAATGAGCAGTTCTTC
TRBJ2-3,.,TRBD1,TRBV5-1,CASSPNRDRVPRDTQYF,TGCGCCAGCAGCCCGAACCGGGACAGGGTACCCAGAGATACGCAGTATTTT
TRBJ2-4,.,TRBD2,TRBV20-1,CSAARLAGVANIQYF,TGCAGTGCCGCCCGACTAGCGGGGGTTGCAAACATTCAGTACTTC
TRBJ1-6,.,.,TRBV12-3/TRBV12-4,CASKQGTRPPLHF,TGTGCCAGCAAGCAGGGAACGAGGCCACCCCTCCACTTT
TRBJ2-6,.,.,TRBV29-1,CSVDPGNGANVLTF,TGCAGCGTCGACCCGGGGAATGGGGCCAACGTCCTGACTTTC
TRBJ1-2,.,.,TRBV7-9,CASRSDAGRGGYTF,TGTGCCAGCCGCTCCGACGCAGGGCGAGGTGGCTACACCTTC
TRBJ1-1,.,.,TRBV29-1,CSVLPLRGAAEAFF,TGCAGCGTCCTACCACTTCGCGGGGCAGCTGAAGCTTTCTTT
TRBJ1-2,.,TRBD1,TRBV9,CASSANRGSYGYTF,TGTGCCAGCAGCGCGAACAGGGGAAGCTATGGCTACACCTTC
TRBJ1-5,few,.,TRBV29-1,CSVEIGNEQPQHF,TGCAGCGTTGAAATCGGGAATGAACAGCCCCAGCATTTT
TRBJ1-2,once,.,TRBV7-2,CASSLTVHDGVHGYTF,TGTGCCAGCAGCCTGACCGTTCACGACGGGGTCCATGGCTACACCTTC
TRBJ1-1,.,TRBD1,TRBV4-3,CASSQDRGTGVLAFF,TGCGCCAGCAGCCAAGATCGGGGGACAGGGGTATTGGCTTTCTTT
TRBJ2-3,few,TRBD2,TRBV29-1,CSVEVPGLAGRYTDTQYF,TGCAGCGTTGAAGTCCCAGGACTAGCGGGGCGCTACACAGATACGCAGTATTTT
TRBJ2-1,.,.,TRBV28,CASSSYRESSYNEQFF,TGTGCCAGCAGTTCCTACAGGGAGAGCTCCTACAATGAGCAGTTCTTC
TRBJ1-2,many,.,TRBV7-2,CASSRRTANYGYTF,TGTGCCAGCAGCCGCCGGACGGCTAACTATGGCTACACCTTC
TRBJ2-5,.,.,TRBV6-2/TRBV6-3,CASSYGPLRGETQYF,TGTGCCAGCAGTTACGGGCCCCTCCGGGGAGAGACCCAGTACTTC
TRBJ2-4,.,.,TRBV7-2,CTSSPEGGNIQYF,TGTACCAGCAGCCCCGAAGGTGGAAACATTCAGTACTTC
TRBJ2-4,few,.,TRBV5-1,CASSSSAGTGEQYF,TGCGCCAGCAGCTCTTCGGCAGGGACGGGGGAGCAGTACTTC
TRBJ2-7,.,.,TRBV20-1,CSAPPGGWDEQYF,TGCAGTGCTCCGCCGGGGGGCTGGGACGAGCAGTACTTC
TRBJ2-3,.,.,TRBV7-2,CASTSDWGADTQYF,TGTGCCAGTACGTCAGATTGGGGGGCAGATACGCAGTATTTT
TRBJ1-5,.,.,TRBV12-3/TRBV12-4,CASRPNGARKPQHF,TGTGCCAGCAGACCCAATGGGGCGCGAAAGCCCCAGCATTTT
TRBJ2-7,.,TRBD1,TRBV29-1,CSVDLGTGPYYEQYF,TGCAGCGTTGACCTCGGGACAGGGCCCTACTACGAGCAGTACTTC
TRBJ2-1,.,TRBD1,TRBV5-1,CASSKTTGGSSGEQFF,TGCGCCAGCAGCAAAACGACAGGGGGTTCTAGTGGTGAGCAGTTCTTC
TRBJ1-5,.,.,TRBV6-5,CASRERTVNQPQHF,TGTGCCAGCAGGGAAAGGACAGTTAATCAGCCCCAGCATTTT
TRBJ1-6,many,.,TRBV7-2,CASSPNRDSPLHF,TGTGCCAGCAGCCCAAACAGGGATTCACCCCTCCACTTT
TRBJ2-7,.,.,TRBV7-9,CASSLVPWGLTYEQYF,TGTGCCAGCAGCTTAGTCCCGTGGGGACTTACCTACGAGCAGTACTTC
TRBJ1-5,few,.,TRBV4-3,CASSQVFRIQPQHF,TGCGCCAGCAGCCAAGTGTTCCGGATCCAGCCCCAGCATTTT
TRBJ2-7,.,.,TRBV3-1,CASSQEGKIVLRDTGWDRSYEQYF,TGTGCCAGCAGCCAAGAGGGTAAAATAGTCCTCCGGGACACCGGTTGGGATAGATCCTACGAGCAGTACTTC
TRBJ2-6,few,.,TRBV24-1,CATLPCSTGANVLTF,TGTGCCACCCTACCCTGTTCGACTGGGGCCAACGTCCTGACTTTC
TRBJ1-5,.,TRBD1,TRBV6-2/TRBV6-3,CAKTGQGALISNQPQHF,TGTGCCAAGACGGGACAGGGGGCCCTTATAAGCAATCAGCCCCAGCATTTT
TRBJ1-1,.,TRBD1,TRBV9,CASSRRGRREVDTEAFF,TGTGCCAGCAGCAGGAGGGGGCGCCGGGAAGTTGACACTGAAGCTTTCTTT
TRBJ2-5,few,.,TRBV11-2,CASSLNPVGETQYF,TGTGCCAGCAGCTTAAATCCCGTAGGGGAGACCCAGTACTTC
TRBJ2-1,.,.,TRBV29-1,CSVDFGVREQFF,TGCAGCGTTGATTTTGGGGTCCGGGAGCAGTTCTTC
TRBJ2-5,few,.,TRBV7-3,CASSLKGGGWAETQYF,TGTGCCAGCAGCTTAAAGGGAGGGGGCTGGGCGGAGACCCAGTACTTC
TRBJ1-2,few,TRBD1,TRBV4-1,CASSQQGATPYGYTF,TGCGCCAGCAGCCAACAGGGGGCTACCCCTTATGGCTACACCTTC
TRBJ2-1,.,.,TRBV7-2,CASSPIRQGLNEQFF,TGTGCCAGCAGTCCGATCAGACAGGGACTCAATGAGCAGTTCTTC